The clone carrying this T cell receptor (beta chain) was seen just once. The data were taken from a study of blood T cells in healthy people across ages. The authors ran a second PCR of 7 to 11 cycles using a sample-barcoded 5' primer and a J-beta primer mix. MiXCR was run by TCRdb on the 5' RACE reads, yielding one entry per CDR3 protein. The table has approximately 1.5 million distinct CDR3 sequences, roughly a third seen once. The germline V and J ends were trimmed by 3 bases and 1 base, with 16 bases remaining between them. The germline gives CDR1 MDHEN, CDR2 SYDVKM. The CDR3 is 16 residues long. The clonotype comes from a young woman in good health. V usage is TRBV28 and J usage is TRBJ2-7; D is uncertain. The material sequenced was blood. The CDR3 coding sequence is TGTGCCAGCAGTTTGGCAGGTATGATGATGTCCTACGAGCAGTACTTC. Encoded protein: CASSLAGMMMSYEQYF. Looking up the rest from reference TRBV28 and TRBJ2-7 gives the full variable domain: DVKVTQSSRYLVKRTGEKVFLECVQDMDHENMFWYRQDPGLGLRLIYFSYDVKMKEKGDIPEGYSVSREKKERFSLILESASTNQTSMYLCASSLAGMMMSYEQYFGPGTRLTVT.